This entry lists 30 T cell receptor beta chains sequenced from one sample in a study of T cells in Graves' hyperthyroidism and ophthalmopathy. RNA transcripts served as the template for amplifying TCR beta CDR3 regions. Researchers ran a first-round RT-PCR on the TCR CDR3 using the HTBI primer set. A single record per CDR3 protein comes from TCRdb applying MiXCR to the multiplex PCR reads. The sample lists under 350,000 distinct CDR3 sequences, 21% occurring once. Sequencing was carried out using blood. Receptors were obtained from a woman aged 45 to 65 with Graves' hyperthyroidism.

This clonotype was observed at least ten times. The CDR3 region has the DNA TGTGCCAGCAGCCAAATCGGGACAGGGGGCGCAGATACGCAGTATTTT. Protein sequence: CASSQIGTGGADTQYF. This chain links TRBV7-9 with TRBJ2-3; 12 bases agree with TRBD1. CDR3 length: 16 residues. With V trimmed by 5 bases and J by 4 bases, 7 bases remained unmatched. Germline assignment: CDR1 SEHNR and CDR2 FQNEAQ (reference sequence).

This clonotype was seen ten or more times. The rearrangement uses TRBV7-9 and TRBJ2-7; weak D call: TRBD2 (5 bases). Trimming stripped 6 bases from V and 3 bases from J, with 18 bases between. This CDR3 is 15 amino acids long. Germline V CDR1 and CDR2: SEHNR, FQNEAQ (reference sequence). The CDR3 loop is CASSRSGGRNYEQYF. CDR3 DNA: TGTGCCAGCAGTCGATCCGGCGGGCGAAACTACGAGCAGTACTTC.

There are many counts of this clonotype. The chain recombines TRBV7-2 with TRBJ1-1; unclear D gene. Trimming pared 1 base from V and 4 bases from J, leaving 10 bases between. CDR1 SGHTA and CDR2 FQGNSA come from the germline V gene. This CDR3 is 14 amino acids long. CDR3 sequence (DNA): TGTGCCAGCAGCTTAGACAATCGAATCACTGAAGCTTTCTTT. Amino acids: CASSLDNRITEAFF.

The chain has TRBV20-1 and TRBJ2-5; D is possibly TRBD1 (5 bases). This CDR3 contains 15 residues. V was trimmed by 1 base and J by 0 bases, leaving 12 bases between them. The germline V gene has CDR1 DFQATT and CDR2 SNEGSKA (reference sequence). The CDR3 is CSARVRAWYQETQYF. CDR3 DNA sequence: TGCAGTGCTAGAGTCAGGGCTTGGTACCAAGAGACCCAGTACTTC.

V gene TRBV20-1 combines with J gene TRBJ2-7; 7 nucleotides line up with TRBD2. The CDR3 has 15 amino acids. The V and J ends lost 0 bases and 4 bases, in that order; junction bases with no gene match: 9. The germline CDR1 and CDR2 sequences are DFQATT and SNEGSKA (reference sequence). The CDR3 is CSARDRREGGYEQYF. The CDR3, as DNA: TGCAGTGCTAGAGATCGGAGGGAGGGAGGTTACGAGCAGTACTTC.

Remarks on this clonotype: This sequence may be a read error, since a much larger clone differs from it by one base. This chain joins TRBV7-9 and TRBJ2-5, with D hard to call. CDR1 and CDR2 from the germline V gene are SEHNR and FQNEAQ (reference sequence). Trimming pared 0 bases from V and 9 bases from J, leaving 11 bases between. The CDR3 runs to 13 residues. The CDR3 loop is CASSLASLVAQYF. DNA for the CDR3: TGTGCCAGCAGCTTAGCCTCTCTAGTGGCCCAGTACTTC.

This clonotype was seen ten or more times. CDR3 in DNA: TGTGCCACCTCGGTAGCGGAAATTTCCTACGAGCAGTACTTC. Protein: CATSVAEISYEQYF. This chain links TRBV3-1 with TRBJ2-7; maybe TRBD2 (6 bases). The germline V gene encodes CDR1 LGHDT and CDR2 YNNKEL (reference sequence). This CDR3 is 14 amino acids long. Between the trimmed V and J ends, which lost 10 bases and 1 base, there was a span of 17 bases.

This clonotype was seen ten or more times. The rearrangement joins TRBV28 to TRBJ2-4; D may match TRBD1 or TRBD2 (5 bases each). The CDR3 loop spans 16 amino acids. Trimming took 6 bases from V and 1 from J, leaving 16 bases between them. The germline V gene has CDR1 MDHEN and CDR2 SYDVKM. The CDR3: CASSLRGFSAKNIQYF. CDR3 coding DNA: TGTGCCAGCAGCCTGAGGGGTTTTTCGGCCAAAAACATTCAGTACTTC. The whole variable domain, remainder taken from reference TRBV28 and TRBJ2-4, is DVKVTQSSRYLVKRTGEKVFLECVQDMDHENMFWYRQDPGLGLRLIYFSYDVKMKEKGDIPEGYSVSREKKERFSLILESASTNQTSMYLCASSLRGFSAKNIQYFGAGTRLSVL.

V usage is TRBV2 and J usage is TRBJ2-7, with a possible D match to TRBD1 (5 bases). The CDR3 consists of 13 residues. Germline CDR1 is SNHLY and CDR2 is FYNNEI. The V end lost 2 bases, the J end lost 7 bases, and 12 bases lay between the germline ends. Here the CDR3 DNA reads TGTGCCAGCAGTGAACAAGGGGCTGGGGAGCAGTACTTC. This codes for CASSEQGAGEQYF. Complete variable domain (other parts from reference TRBV2 and TRBJ2-7): EPEVTQTPSHQVTQMGQEVILRCVPISNHLYFYWYRQILGQKVEFLVSFYNNEISEKSEIFDDQFSVERPDGSNFTLKIRSTKLEDSAMYFCASSEQGAGEQYFGPGTRLTVT.

The chain links TRBV19 to TRBJ2-5; 10 bases agree with TRBD2. From germline, CDR1 is LNHDA and CDR2 SQIVND (reference sequence). This CDR3 has 15 residues. CDR3 sequence: CACSGGTGYQETQYF. The CDR3 DNA follows: TGTGCATGTAGCGGGGGGACAGGATACCAAGAGACCCAGTACTTC.

The chain links TRBV20-1 to TRBJ2-4; the D is unclear. Germline loops: CDR1 DFQATT, CDR2 SNEGSKA (reference sequence). The CDR3 length is 13 residues. Trimming took off 1 base at V and 0 bases at J, with 4 bases between the two ends. This CDR3 reads CSARGLAKNIQYF. The CDR3 coding sequence is TGCAGTGCTAGAGGACTAGCCAAAAACATTCAGTACTTC.

The chain recombines TRBV20-1 with TRBJ1-1, with a tentative D call TRBD1 (6 bases). This CDR3 region has 15 residues. V was trimmed by 4 bases and J by 1 base, leaving 16 bases between them. The V gene's germline CDR1 is DFQATT and CDR2 SNEGSKA (reference sequence). CDR3 in DNA: TGCAGTGCTAACGGACAGCCCCCAAAGAACACTGAAGCTTTCTTT. Its translation is CSANGQPPKNTEAFF.

This clonotype has just a few counts. The rearrangement joins TRBV12-3 or TRBV12-4 to TRBJ2-7; maybe TRBD2 (6 bases). With 1 base removed from V and 3 bases from J, the gap between germline ends came to 10 bases. The CDR3 consists of 14 residues. In DNA, the CDR3 is TGTGCCAGCAGTTTAGGCGGGGTCCTCTACGAGCAGTACTTC. Its protein is CASSLGGVLYEQYF.

This clonotype was observed many times. The chain combines TRBV28 with TRBJ2-7, with D hard to call. V was clipped by 1 base and J by 9 bases, with 7 bases between them. The CDR3 has 11 residues. Germline loops: CDR1 MDHEN, CDR2 SYDVKM. Here the CDR3 reads CASSLFESQYF. CDR3 bases: TGTGCCAGCAGTTTATTTGAGTCGCAGTACTTC.

This clonotype was observed many times. The gene calls are TRBV2 and TRBJ1-3; D gene unclear. V lost 5 bases, J lost 0 bases, and 8 bases lay in between. Germline CDR1 SNHLY, CDR2 FYNNEI. The CDR3 consists of 14 residues. Here the CDR3 DNA reads TGTGCCAGCAGTATCGAGGGCTCTGGAAACACCATATATTTT. It codes for CASSIEGSGNTIYF.

This clonotype was detected many times. This rearrangement joins TRBV20-1 to TRBJ2-1, with 9 positions matching TRBD1. Germline trimming cut 3 bases from V and 5 bases from J; bases unmatched to any gene: 8. CDR1 and CDR2 from the germline V gene are DFQATT and SNEGSKA (reference sequence). CDR3 size: 15 residues. For the CDR3, the DNA is TGCAGTGCTAGGCCTTGGGACAGGGTTGACAATGAGCAGTTCTTC. Translating it yields CSARPWDRVDNEQFF.

This clonotype came up many times. The J gene is TRBJ1-2, the V gene TRBV28; D is undetermined. Trimming removed 4 bases at V and 1 base at J, with 10 bases between. The germline gives CDR1 MDHEN, CDR2 SYDVKM. This CDR3 spans 14 amino acids. The CDR3 sequence: CASSSVGINYGYTF. The CDR3 DNA is TGTGCCAGCAGTTCTGTCGGGATTAACTATGGCTACACCTTC.

This clonotype was seen many times. The V and J genes are TRBV6-2 or TRBV6-3 and TRBJ1-6; D is uncertain. CDR1 and CDR2 (germline): MNHEY, SVGEGT. The CDR3 consists of 13 residues. The ends were cut back, 0 bases at V and 6 bases at J, with 3 bases in the middle. This CDR3 reads CASSYSSNSPLHF. DNA of the CDR3: TGTGCCAGCAGTTACTCGAGTAATTCACCCCTCCACTTT.

This clonotype came up many times. The rearrangement joins TRBV27 to TRBJ2-7; 7 bases agree with TRBD1. CDR1 is MNHEY and CDR2 is SMNVEV in the germline V gene (reference sequence). This CDR3 region has 14 residues. The V gene end was trimmed by 6 bases and the J gene end by 3 bases; junction bases not matched to a gene: 8. CDR3 nucleotide sequence: TGTGCCAGCAGAAGACAGGGTGGTGGCTACGAGCAGTACTTC. This gives the protein CASRRQGGGYEQYF.

This clonotype was found many times. The V call is TRBV11-3, the J call TRBJ2-7, with D uncertain. V was cut by 1 base and J by 5 bases, with 12 bases left in between. CDR1 is SGHNT, CDR2 YENEEA, per germline. This CDR3 comprises 14 residues. The CDR3 nucleotides read TGTGCCAGCAGCTTAGGTCTAGGTCTTGACGAGCAGTACTTC. Its translation is CASSLGLGLDEQYF.

This clonotype was seen at least ten times. The chain recombines TRBV3-1 with TRBJ1-2, with D unresolved. Germline values: CDR1 LGHDT, CDR2 YNNKEL (reference sequence). Trimming shortened V by 0 bases and J by 0 bases, and 5 bases separated the two germline ends. The CDR3 loop spans 14 amino acids. CDR3 residues: CASSQDTANYGYTF. Here the CDR3 DNA reads TGTGCCAGCAGCCAAGACACGGCTAACTATGGCTACACCTTC.

This clonotype appeared a few times. The chain has TRBV7-2 and TRBJ2-2, with D tentatively TRBD1 (6 bases). The CDR3 spans 15 residues. Trimming removed 6 bases from V and 4 bases from J, with 15 bases in between. Germline lookup yields CDR1 SGHTA and CDR2 FQGNSA. The CDR3 DNA is TGTGCCAGCAGAGCTAGGACAGCATCCACCGGGGAGCTGTTTTTT. Its translation is CASRARTASTGELFF.

The CDR3 nucleotides are TGTGCCAGCAGCGTGGGGGACAGTTATAATTCACCCCTCCACTTT. Translation gives CASSVGDSYNSPLHF. The V call is TRBV9, the J call TRBJ1-6, with 7 bases fitting TRBD1. Trimming took 2 bases from V and 4 from J; bases not matched to a gene: 3. Germline V gives CDR1 SGDLS, CDR2 YYNGEE. This CDR3 is built from 15 residues.

In its sample, this clonotype was seen a few times. A much bigger clone sits one base away, suggesting this may be a read error. V gene TRBV5-4 combines with J gene TRBJ2-3; 9 nucleotides line up with TRBD2. Trimming cost V 0 bases and J 0 bases; bases outside gene matches: 8. There are 18 residues in the CDR3. The germline V gene encodes CDR1 SGHNT and CDR2 YYREEE (reference sequence). The CDR3: CASSLGPSGMKSTDTQYF. The CDR3 DNA follows: TGTGCCAGCAGCTTGGGGCCTAGCGGGATGAAGAGCACAGATACGCAGTATTTT.

Many counts were recorded for this clonotype. This chain joins TRBV6-2 or TRBV6-3 and TRBJ2-1, with 9 nucleotides matching TRBD2. The CDR3 loop spans 12 amino acids. Germline trimming cut 8 bases from V and 7 bases from J; bases unmatched to any gene: 3. The germline V gene has CDR1 MNHEY and CDR2 SVGEGT. CDR3 loop: CASGLARNEQFF. In DNA, the CDR3 is TGTGCCAGCGGACTAGCGAGAAATGAGCAGTTCTTC.

This clonotype was seen many times. The chain links TRBV2 to TRBJ1-6; D gene ambiguous. Trimming shortened V by 7 bases and J by 9 bases, and 10 bases separated the two germline ends. The CDR3 contains 12 residues. Germline CDR1 SNHLY, CDR2 FYNNEI. The CDR3 sequence is CASNGNRSPLHF. CDR3 nucleotides: TGTGCCAGCAACGGGAATCGTTCACCCCTCCACTTT.

This clonotype was detected only a few times. The chain recombines TRBV6-5 with TRBJ1-6; TRBD1 matches 7 bases. Germline V CDR1 and CDR2: MNHEY, SVGAGI. The CDR3 sequence is 16 residues long. V shed 3 bases, J shed 7 bases, and the junction held 9 bases outside the gene matches. CDR3 DNA: TGTGCCAGCAGTTATCGACAGGACAGGCCAAATTCACCCCTCCACTTT. Its protein product is CASSYRQDRPNSPLHF.

The chain's CDR3 is CASSTGTEGQPQHF. The DNA of the CDR3 is TGTGCCAGCAGCACTGGGACAGAGGGGCAGCCCCAGCATTTT. V is TRBV7-8 and J is TRBJ1-5; TRBD1 aligns across 7 bases. CDR3 size: 14 residues. CDR1 and CDR2 (germline): SGHVS, FQNEAQ. V was pared by 5 bases and J by 7 bases, with 8 bases of the junction left unmatched. The whole variable domain, filled in from reference TRBV7-8 and TRBJ1-5, reads GAGVSQSPRYKVAKRGQDVALRCDPISGHVSLFWYQQALGQGPEFLTYFQNEAQLDKSGLPSDRFFAERPEGSVSTLKIQRTQQEDSAVYLCASSTGTEGQPQHFGDGTRLSIL.

This clonotype has ten or more counts. The chain joins TRBV28 to TRBJ1-1; unclear D gene. The CDR3 loop spans 13 amino acids. Germline V gives CDR1 MDHEN, CDR2 SYDVKM. V was trimmed by 2 bases and J by 4 bases, leaving 8 bases between them. The CDR3 nucleotides are TGTGCCAGCAGTTTAGAAATTGGCACTGAAGCTTTCTTT. It encodes CASSLEIGTEAFF.

The chain couples TRBV9 to TRBJ2-3; TRBD2 might be the D (5 bases). V was clipped by 1 base and J by 6 bases, with 12 bases between them. CDR1 is SGDLS, CDR2 YYNGEE, per germline. This CDR3 is 14 amino acids long. The CDR3 protein is CASSVSGFADTQYF. The CDR3 coding sequence is TGTGCCAGCAGCGTATCGGGGTTTGCGGATACGCAGTATTTT.